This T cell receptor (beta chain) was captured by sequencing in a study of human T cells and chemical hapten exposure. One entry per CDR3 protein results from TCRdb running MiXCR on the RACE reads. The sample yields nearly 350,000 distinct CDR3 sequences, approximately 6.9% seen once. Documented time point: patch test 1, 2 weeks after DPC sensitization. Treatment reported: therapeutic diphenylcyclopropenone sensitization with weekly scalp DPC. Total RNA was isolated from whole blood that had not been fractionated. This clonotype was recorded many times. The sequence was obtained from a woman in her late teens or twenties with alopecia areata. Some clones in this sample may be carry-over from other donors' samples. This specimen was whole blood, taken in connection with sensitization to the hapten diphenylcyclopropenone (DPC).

The CDR3 DNA follows: TGTGCCAGCAGCTTATTCGTCGGCACAGATACGCAGTATTTT. Its protein product is CASSLFVGTDTQYF. The chain uses TRBV7-2 and TRBJ2-3; no definite D call. V gave up 2 bases and J gave up 1 base, with 7 bases separating them. The V gene's germline CDR1 is SGHTA and CDR2 FQGNSA. CDR3 size: 14 residues.